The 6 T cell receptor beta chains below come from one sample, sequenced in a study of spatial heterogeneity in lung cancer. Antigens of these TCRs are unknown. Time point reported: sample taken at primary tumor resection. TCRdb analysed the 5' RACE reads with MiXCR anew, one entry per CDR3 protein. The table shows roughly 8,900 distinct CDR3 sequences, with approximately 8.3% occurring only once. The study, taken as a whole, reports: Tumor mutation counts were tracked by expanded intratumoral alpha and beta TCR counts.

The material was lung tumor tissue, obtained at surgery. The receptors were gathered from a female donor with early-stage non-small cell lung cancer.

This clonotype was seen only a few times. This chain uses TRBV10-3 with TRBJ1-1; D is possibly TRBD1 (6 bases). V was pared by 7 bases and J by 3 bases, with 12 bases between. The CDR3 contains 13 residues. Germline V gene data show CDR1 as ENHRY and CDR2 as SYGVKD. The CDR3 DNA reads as TGTGCCATCATGGACAGCCTCGACACTGAAGCTTTCTTT. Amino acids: CAIMDSLDTEAFF.

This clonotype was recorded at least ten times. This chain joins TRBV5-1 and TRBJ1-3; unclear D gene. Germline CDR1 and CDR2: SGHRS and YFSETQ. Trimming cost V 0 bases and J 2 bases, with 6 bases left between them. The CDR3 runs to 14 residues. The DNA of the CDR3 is TGCGCCAGCAGCTTGGGGAGGGCTGGAAACACCATATATTTT. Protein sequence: CASSLGRAGNTIYF.

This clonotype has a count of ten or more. DNA for the CDR3: TGTGCCATCAGTGAGGGACAGGGGCTGAATCAGCCCCAGCATTTT. It is translated as CAISEGQGLNQPQHF. V gene TRBV10-3 combines with J gene TRBJ1-5, with 9 bases fitting TRBD1. J was trimmed by 4 bases and V by 2 bases; bases with no gene match: 3. This CDR3 spans 15 amino acids. Germline CDR1 and CDR2: ENHRY and SYGVKD.

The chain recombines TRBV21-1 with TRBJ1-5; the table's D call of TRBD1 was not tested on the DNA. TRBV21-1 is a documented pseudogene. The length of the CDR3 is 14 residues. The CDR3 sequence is CASSKAQGSQPQHF. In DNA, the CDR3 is TGTGCCAGCAGCAAAGCTCAGGGGAGCCAGCCCCAGCATTTT.

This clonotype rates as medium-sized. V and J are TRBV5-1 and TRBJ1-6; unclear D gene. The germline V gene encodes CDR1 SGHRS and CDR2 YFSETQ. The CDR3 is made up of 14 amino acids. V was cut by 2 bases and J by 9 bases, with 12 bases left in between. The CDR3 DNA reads TGCGCCAGCAGCTTTGCCAGCACGAGTTCACCCCTCCACTTT. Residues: CASSFASTSSPLHF.

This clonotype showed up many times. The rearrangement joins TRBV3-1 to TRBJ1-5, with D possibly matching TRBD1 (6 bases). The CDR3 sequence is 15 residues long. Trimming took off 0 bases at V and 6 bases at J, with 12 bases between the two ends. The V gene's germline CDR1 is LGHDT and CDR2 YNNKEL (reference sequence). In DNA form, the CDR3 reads TGTGCCAGCAGCCAAGATGGAGGGGGTCTTCAGCCCCAGCATTTT. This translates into CASSQDGGGLQPQHF.